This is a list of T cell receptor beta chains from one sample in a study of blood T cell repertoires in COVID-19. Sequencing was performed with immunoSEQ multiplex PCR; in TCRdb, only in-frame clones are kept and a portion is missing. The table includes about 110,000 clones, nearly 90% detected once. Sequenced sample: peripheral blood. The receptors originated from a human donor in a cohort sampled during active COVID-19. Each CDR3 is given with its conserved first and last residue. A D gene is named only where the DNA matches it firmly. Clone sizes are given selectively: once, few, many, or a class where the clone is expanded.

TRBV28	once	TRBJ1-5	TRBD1	CASRVRDRTGQPQHF	TGTGCCAGCAGGGTCCGGGACAGGACGGGTCAGCCCCAGCATTTT
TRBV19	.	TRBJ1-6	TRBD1	CASSVTQRDRKVNSPLHF	TGTGCCAGTAGCGTAACGCAGCGGGACAGGAAAGTTAATTCACCCCTCCACTTT
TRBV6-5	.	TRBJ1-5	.	CASSRDLEAIQPQHF	TGTGCCAGCAGTAGGGATTTGGAGGCTATTCAGCCCCAGCATTTT
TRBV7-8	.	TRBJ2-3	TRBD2	CASSLALAATAVDTQYF	TGTGCCAGCAGCTTAGCGCTAGCGGCTACAGCAGTAGATACGCAGTATTTT
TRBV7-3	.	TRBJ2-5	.	CASSLTPGVGETQYF	TGTGCCAGCAGCTTAACCCCAGGGGTGGGAGAGACCCAGTACTTC
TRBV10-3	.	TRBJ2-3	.	CAISAEIGTQYF	TGTGCCATCAGTGCGGAGATCGGTACGCAGTATTTT
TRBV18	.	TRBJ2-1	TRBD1	CASSPQSGQSNEQFF	TGTGCCAGCTCACCCCAATCGGGACAGTCCAATGAGCAGTTCTTC
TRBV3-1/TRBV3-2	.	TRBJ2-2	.	CASSQINRAPGELFF	TGTGCCAGCAGCCAAATAAACAGGGCGCCCGGGGAGCTGTTTTTT
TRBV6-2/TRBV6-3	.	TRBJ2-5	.	CASSYVGPGVETQYF	TGTGCCAGCAGTTACGTCGGTCCCGGGGTGGAGACCCAGTACTTC
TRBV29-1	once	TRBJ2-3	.	CSVGQTVRTDTQYF	TGCAGCGTTGGACAGACAGTGCGCACAGATACGCAGTATTTT
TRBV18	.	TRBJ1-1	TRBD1	CASSPVDSGGSEAFF	TGTGCCAGCTCACCCGTCGATTCAGGGGGCTCTGAAGCTTTCTTT
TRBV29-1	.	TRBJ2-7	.	CSVEDLQYEQYF	TGCAGCGTTGAAGACTTGCAGTACGAGCAGTACTTC
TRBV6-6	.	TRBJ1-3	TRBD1	CASSTGTGTGNTIYF	TGTGCCAGCAGTACCGGGACAGGTACTGGAAACACCATATATTTT
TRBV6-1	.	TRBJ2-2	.	CASSEYGQGYTGELFF	TGTGCCAGCAGTGAATACGGGCAGGGCTACACCGGGGAGCTGTTTTTT
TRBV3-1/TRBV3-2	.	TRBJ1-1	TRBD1	CASRKTGGTEAFF	TGTGCCAGCAGAAAGACAGGGGGCACTGAAGCTTTCTTT
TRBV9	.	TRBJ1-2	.	CASSVVPGVSNYGYTF	TGTGCCAGCAGCGTAGTGCCGGGGGTTTCTAACTATGGCTACACCTTC
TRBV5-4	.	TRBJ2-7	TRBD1	CASSFRDRSYEQYF	TGTGCCAGCAGCTTCCGGGACAGGTCCTACGAGCAGTACTTC
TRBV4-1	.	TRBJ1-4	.	CASSQPGGAESEKLFF	TGCGCCAGCAGCCAACCGGGGGGGGCCGAGAGTGAAAAACTGTTTTTT
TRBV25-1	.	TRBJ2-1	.	CASSGGGSLDNEQFF	TGTGCCAGCAGTGGTGGCGGCTCTTTGGACAATGAGCAGTTCTTC
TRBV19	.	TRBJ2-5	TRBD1	CASSIGGTGRIGTQYF	TGTGCCAGTAGTATTGGGGGGACAGGGAGGATTGGGACCCAGTACTTC
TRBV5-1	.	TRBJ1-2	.	CASRGLLQVSEGYTF	TGCGCCAGCCGGGGACTACTCCAAGTCTCGGAGGGCTACACCTTC
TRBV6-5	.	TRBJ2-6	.	CASSPQGNGANVLTF	TGTGCCAGCAGTCCCCAGGGAAATGGGGCCAACGTCCTGACTTTC
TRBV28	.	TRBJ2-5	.	CASSPMETQYF	TGTGCCAGCAGTCCTATGGAGACCCAGTACTTC
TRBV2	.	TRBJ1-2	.	CASRQQGTYNYGYTF	TGTGCCAGCAGACAACAGGGTACCTATAACTATGGCTACACCTTC
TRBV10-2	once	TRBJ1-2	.	CASSEGAQWDGYTF	TGCGCCAGCAGTGAAGGGGCGCAGTGGGATGGCTACACCTTC
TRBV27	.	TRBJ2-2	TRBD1	CASSLERPGQGAGELFF	TGTGCCAGCAGTTTAGAAAGGCCGGGACAGGGTGCCGGGGAGCTGTTTTTT
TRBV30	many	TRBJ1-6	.	CAWKLGGNSPLHF	TGTGCCTGGAAACTGGGCGGGAATTCACCCCTCCACTTT
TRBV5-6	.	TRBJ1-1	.	CASSLLQVNTEAFF	TGTGCCAGCAGCTTGTTACAGGTGAACACTGAAGCTTTCTTT
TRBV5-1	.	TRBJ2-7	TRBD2	CASSSPFAGVFEQYF	TGCGCCAGCAGCTCCCCCTTTGCGGGGGTTTTCGAGCAGTACTTC
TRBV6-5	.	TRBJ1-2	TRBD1	CASTRDSANYGYTF	TGTGCCAGCACCAGGGACAGCGCTAACTATGGCTACACCTTC
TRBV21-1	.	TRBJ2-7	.	CASSLGGDGSWEQYF	TGTGCCAGCAGCTTGGGGGGGGACGGCAGTTGGGAGCAGTACTTC
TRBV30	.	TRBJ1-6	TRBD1	CAWSVERTGSQGPLHF	TGTGCCTGGAGTGTAGAGAGGACAGGCAGTCAGGGGCCCCTCCACTTT
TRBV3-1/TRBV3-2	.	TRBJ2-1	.	CASSQAPGSYNEQFF	TGTGCCAGCAGCCAAGCACCAGGCTCCTACAATGAGCAGTTCTTC
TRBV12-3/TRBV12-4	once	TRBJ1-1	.	CASSFQENTEAFF	TGTGCCAGCAGCTTCCAGGAAAACACTGAAGCTTTCTTT
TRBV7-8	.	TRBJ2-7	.	CASRDRSSYEQYF	TGTGCCAGCAGAGACCGGAGCTCCTACGAGCAGTACTTC
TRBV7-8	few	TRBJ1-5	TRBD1	CASSIWTGDSNQPQHF	TGTGCCAGCAGCATTTGGACAGGGGATAGCAATCAGCCCCAGCATTTT
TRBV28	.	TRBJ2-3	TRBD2	CASSYSGRSTDTQYF	TGTGCCAGCAGTTATAGCGGGAGGTCCACAGATACGCAGTATTTT
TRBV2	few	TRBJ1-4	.	CASRGLSNEKLFF	TGTGCCAGCAGGGGCCTCAGTAATGAAAAACTGTTTTTT
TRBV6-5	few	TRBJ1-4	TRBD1	CASSSRGATNEKLFF	TGTGCCAGCAGTTCCAGGGGGGCAACTAATGAAAAACTGTTTTTT
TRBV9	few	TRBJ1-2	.	CASSVGWGSYGYTF	TGTGCCAGCAGCGTAGGTTGGGGCTCCTATGGCTACACCTTC
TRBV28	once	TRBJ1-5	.	CASSLGGVRNQPQHF	TGTGCCAGCAGTTTAGGGGGGGTGCGCAATCAGCCCCAGCATTTT
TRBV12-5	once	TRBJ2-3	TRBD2	CASGPGLADPSTDTQYF	TGTGCTAGTGGTCCAGGACTAGCGGACCCTAGCACAGATACGCAGTATTTT
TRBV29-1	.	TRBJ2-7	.	CSIGGRNEQYF	TGCTCGATCGGAGGTCGCAACGAGCAGTACTTC
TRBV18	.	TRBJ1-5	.	CASSPGQRSNQPQHF	TGTGCCAGCTCACCGGGACAAAGGAGCAATCAGCCCCAGCATTTT
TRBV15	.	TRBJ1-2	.	CATSRANGNYGYTF	TGTGCCACCAGCAGAGCGAACGGGAACTATGGCTACACCTTC
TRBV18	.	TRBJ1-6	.	CASSPHGGFDSPLHF	TGTGCCAGCTCACCGCATGGGGGGTTCGATTCACCCCTCCACTTT
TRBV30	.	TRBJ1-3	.	CAWSPGPGNTIYF	TGTGCCTGGAGTCCAGGGCCAGGAAACACCATATATTTT
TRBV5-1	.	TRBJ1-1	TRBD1	CASSLQTGVNTEAFF	TGCGCCAGCAGCTTGCAGACAGGGGTGAACACTGAAGCTTTCTTT
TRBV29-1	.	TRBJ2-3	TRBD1	CSVGDRDGTDTQYF	TGCAGCGTTGGAGACAGGGATGGCACAGATACGCAGTATTTT
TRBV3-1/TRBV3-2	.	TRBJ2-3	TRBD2	CASSQDGTSGGLPTQYF	TGTGCCAGCAGCCAAGATGGTACTAGCGGGGGGCTACCTACGCAGTATTTT
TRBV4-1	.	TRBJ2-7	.	CASSQGQASNYEQYF	TGCGCCAGCAGCCAAGGACAGGCGAGCAACTACGAGCAGTACTTC
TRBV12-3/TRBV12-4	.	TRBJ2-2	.	CASTRNTGELFF	TGTGCCAGCACCCGGAACACCGGGGAGCTGTTTTTT